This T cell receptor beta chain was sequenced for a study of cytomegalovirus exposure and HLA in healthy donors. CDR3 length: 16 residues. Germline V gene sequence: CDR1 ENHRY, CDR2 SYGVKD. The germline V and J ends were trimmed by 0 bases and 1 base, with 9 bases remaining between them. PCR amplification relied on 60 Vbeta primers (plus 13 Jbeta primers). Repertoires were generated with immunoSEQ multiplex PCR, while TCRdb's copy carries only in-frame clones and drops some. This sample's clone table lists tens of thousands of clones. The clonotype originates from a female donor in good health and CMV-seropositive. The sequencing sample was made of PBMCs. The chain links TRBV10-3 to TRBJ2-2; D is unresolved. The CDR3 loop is CAISESTRLNTGELFF. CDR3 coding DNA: TGTGCCATCAGTGAGTCGACTCGGCTGAACACCGGGGAGCTGTTTTTT.